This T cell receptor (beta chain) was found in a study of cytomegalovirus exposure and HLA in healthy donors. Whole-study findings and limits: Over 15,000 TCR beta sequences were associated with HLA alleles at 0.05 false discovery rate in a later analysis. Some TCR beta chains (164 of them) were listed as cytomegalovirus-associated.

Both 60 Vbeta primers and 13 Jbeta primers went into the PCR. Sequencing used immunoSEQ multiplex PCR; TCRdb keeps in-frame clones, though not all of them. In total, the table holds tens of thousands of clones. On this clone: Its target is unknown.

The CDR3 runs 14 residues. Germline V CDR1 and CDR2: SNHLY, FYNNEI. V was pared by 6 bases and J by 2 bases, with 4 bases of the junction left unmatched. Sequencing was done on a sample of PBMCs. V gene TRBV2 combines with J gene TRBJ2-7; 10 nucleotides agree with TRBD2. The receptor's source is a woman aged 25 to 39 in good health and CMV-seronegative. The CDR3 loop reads CASRGSGGAYEQYF. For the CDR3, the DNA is TGTGCCAGCAGGGGGAGCGGGGGGGCCTACGAGCAGTACTTC.